This T cell receptor beta chain was documented in a study of human T cells and chemical hapten exposure. Study observations and caveats: Positive correlation was observed between PT1 expanded TCR counts and patch test score.

V was shortened by 7 bases and J by 5 bases, with 10 bases between the two germline ends. Per germline, CDR1 SQVTM and CDR2 ANQGSEA. The CDR3 has 11 amino acids. This clonotype was counted at least ten times. The antigen is undetermined. Time point indicated: patch test 3, about 24 weeks after DPC sensitization. The treatment: therapeutic diphenylcyclopropenone sensitization with weekly scalp DPC. Alopecia patients between 18 and 70 years old and suitable for DPC were used as donors. TCRdb ran MiXCR on the RACE reads and lists one entry per CDR3 protein. The sample yields about 82,000 distinct CDR3 sequences, over 10% seen once.

The chain is built from TRBV29-1 and TRBJ2-3, with a tentative D call TRBD1 (5 bases). The sample in question was whole blood, obtained in connection with sensitization to the hapten diphenylcyclopropenone (DPC). The TCR sequence derives from a woman in her forties or fifties with alopecia areata. Some clones in this sample may be carry-over from other donors' samples. DNA for the CDR3: TGCAGCGGCACAACAGGAGATACGCAGTATTTT. This translates into CSGTTGDTQYF.